Sequencing of this T cell receptor beta chain was carried out in a study of glioma-infiltrating T cells. Whole-study findings and limits: Tissue-blood divergence was below expectation in non-neoplastic patients, above in gliomas.

Germline CDR1 and CDR2: MGHRA and YSYEKL. Deletions cut 1 base from V and 7 bases from J, with 17 bases between. This CDR3 has 16 amino acids. Using RNA template, CDR3s of TCR alpha and beta were amplified with iRepertoire arm-PCR. One-step reverse transcription and amplification started from approximately 100-400 ng of tissue mRNA or PBMC total RNA. TCRdb re-analysed the multiplex PCR reads in MiXCR, keeping a single row per CDR3 protein. Of around 4,800 distinct CDR3 sequences in the sample, 30% to 35% were seen once. The table lists this clonotype with many counts. Its target is not known. The V gene is TRBV4-1, the J gene TRBJ2-1; D is possibly TRBD1 (6 bases). The sequencing sample was made of glioma tissue, nonneoplastic brain tissue, or PBMCs (not recorded which). The receptor was derived from a human donor with low-grade glioma or glioblastoma, undergoing nonglioma brain surgery, or in good health (not recorded which). The CDR3 region has the DNA TGCGCCAGCAGCCAAGGGTGGGGAACTCAGGGGAATGAGCAGTTCTTC. It translates to CASSQGWGTQGNEQFF.